The source of this T cell receptor (beta chain) is a study of shared clonotypes between healthy human individuals. Original analysis: ImmunoSEQ only sent back junction sequences with no quality scores, so filtering was done differently. Repertoires were generated with immunoSEQ multiplex PCR, while TCRdb's copy carries only in-frame clones and drops some. V and J calls and clone size are given by that table; D and trimming were obtained from the DNA. The sample lists fewer than 2.5 million clones; approximately 93% were seen once. Germline CDR1 SGHTA, CDR2 FQGNSA. The CDR3 contains 14 residues. V lost 3 bases and J lost 5; bases outside the gene matches: 5.

This receptor was obtained from a man between 18 and 35 years old in good health. Some clones in this sample may be carry-over from other donors' samples. V gene TRBV7-2 combines with J gene TRBJ1-1, with 8 positions matching TRBD1. Sequencing was carried out using naive CD4+ T cells from PBMCs. This sample's subset: CD45RA+ positively selected. The CDR3 DNA reads as TGTGCCAGCAGCTTCACAGGGGGGGAAACTGAAGCTTTCTTT. Protein: CASSFTGGETEAFF.